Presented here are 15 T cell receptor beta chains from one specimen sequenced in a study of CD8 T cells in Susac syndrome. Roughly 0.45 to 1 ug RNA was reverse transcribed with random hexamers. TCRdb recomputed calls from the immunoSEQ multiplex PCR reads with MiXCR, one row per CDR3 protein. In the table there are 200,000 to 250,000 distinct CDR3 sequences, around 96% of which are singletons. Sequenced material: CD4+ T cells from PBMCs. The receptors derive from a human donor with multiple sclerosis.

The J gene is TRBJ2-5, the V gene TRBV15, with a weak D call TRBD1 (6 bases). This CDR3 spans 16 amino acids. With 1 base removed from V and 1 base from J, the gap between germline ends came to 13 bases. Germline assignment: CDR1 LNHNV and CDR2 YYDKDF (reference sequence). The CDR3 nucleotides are TGTGCCACCAGCAGAGGAGTGGGGACACCCCAAGAGACCCAGTACTTC. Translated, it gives CATSRGVGTPQETQYF.

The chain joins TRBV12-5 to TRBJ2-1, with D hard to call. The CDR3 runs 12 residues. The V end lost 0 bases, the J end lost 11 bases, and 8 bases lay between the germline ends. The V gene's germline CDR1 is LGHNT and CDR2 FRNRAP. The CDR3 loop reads CASGLVQDQQFF. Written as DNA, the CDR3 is TGTGCTAGTGGTTTGGTGCAAGACCAGCAGTTCTTC. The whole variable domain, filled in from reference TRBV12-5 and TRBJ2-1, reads DARVTQTPRHKVTEMGQEVTMRCQPILGHNTVFWYRQTMMQGLELLAYFRNRAPLDDSGMPKDRFSAEMPDATLATLKIQPSEPRDSAVYFCASGLVQDQQFFGPGTRLTVL.

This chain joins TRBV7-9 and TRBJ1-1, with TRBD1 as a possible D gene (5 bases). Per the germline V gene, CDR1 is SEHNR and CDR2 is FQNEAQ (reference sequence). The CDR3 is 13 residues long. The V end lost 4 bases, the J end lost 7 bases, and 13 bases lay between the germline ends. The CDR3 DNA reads TGTGCCAGCAGCTCCAACCAGGGCGTTGAAGCTTTCTTT. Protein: CASSSNQGVEAFF. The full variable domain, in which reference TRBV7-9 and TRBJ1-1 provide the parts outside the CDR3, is DTGVSQNPRHKITKRGQNVTFRCDPISEHNRLYWYRQTLGQGPEFLTYFQNEAQLEKSRLLSDRFSAERPKGSFSTLEIQRTEQGDSAMYLCASSSNQGVEAFFGQGTRLTVV.

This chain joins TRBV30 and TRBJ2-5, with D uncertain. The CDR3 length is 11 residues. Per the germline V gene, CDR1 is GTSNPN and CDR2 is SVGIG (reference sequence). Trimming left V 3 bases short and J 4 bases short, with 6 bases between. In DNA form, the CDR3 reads TGTGCCTGGAGCGCCCTAGAGACCCAGTACTTC. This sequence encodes CAWSALETQYF.

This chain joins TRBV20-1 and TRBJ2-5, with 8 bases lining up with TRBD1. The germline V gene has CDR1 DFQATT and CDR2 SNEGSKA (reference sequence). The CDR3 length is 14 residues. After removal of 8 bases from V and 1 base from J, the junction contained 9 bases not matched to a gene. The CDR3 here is CSFAGTGIQETQYF. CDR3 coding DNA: TGCAGTTTTGCAGGGACAGGAATCCAAGAGACCCAGTACTTC.

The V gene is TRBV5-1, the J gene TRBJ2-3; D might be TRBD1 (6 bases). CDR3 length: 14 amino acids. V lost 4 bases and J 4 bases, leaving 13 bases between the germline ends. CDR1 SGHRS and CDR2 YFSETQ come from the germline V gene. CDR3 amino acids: CASSLDRNSDTQYF. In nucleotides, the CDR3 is TGCGCCAGCAGCCTGGACAGAAATTCAGATACGCAGTATTTT.

The CDR3 spells CASSLRGVGQYF. CDR3 nucleotides: TGTGCCAGCAGCTTGAGGGGGGTCGGGCAGTATTTT. This chain joins TRBV5-6 and TRBJ2-3; perhaps D is TRBD1 or TRBD2 (6 bases each). CDR3 length: 12 amino acids. CDR1 is SGHDT and CDR2 is YYEEEE in the germline V gene. The V gene lost 1 base and the J gene lost 11 bases, with 11 bases spanning the gap.

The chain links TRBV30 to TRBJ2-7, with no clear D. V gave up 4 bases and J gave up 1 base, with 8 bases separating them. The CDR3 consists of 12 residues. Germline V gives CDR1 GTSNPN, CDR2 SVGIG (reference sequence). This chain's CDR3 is CAWNSASYEQYF. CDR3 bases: TGTGCCTGGAATTCAGCTTCCTACGAGCAGTACTTC.

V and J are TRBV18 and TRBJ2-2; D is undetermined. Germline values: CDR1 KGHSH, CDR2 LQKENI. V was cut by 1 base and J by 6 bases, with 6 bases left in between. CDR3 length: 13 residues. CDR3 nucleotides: TGTGCCAGCTCACCACAGGGATCCGGGGAGCTGTTTTTT. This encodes CASSPQGSGELFF.

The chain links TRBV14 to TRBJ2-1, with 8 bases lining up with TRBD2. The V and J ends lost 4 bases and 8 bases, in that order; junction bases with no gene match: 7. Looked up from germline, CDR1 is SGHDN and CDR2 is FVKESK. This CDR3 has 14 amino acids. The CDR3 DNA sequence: TGTGCCAGCAGCCCCGGGACTAGGTACGATGAGCAGTTCTTC. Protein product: CASSPGTRYDEQFF. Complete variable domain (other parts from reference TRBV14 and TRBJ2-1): EAGVTQFPSHSVIEKGQTVTLRCDPISGHDNLYWYRRVMGKEIKFLLHFVKESKQDESGMPNNRFLAERTGGTYSTLKVQPAELEDSGVYFCASSPGTRYDEQFFGPGTRLTVL.

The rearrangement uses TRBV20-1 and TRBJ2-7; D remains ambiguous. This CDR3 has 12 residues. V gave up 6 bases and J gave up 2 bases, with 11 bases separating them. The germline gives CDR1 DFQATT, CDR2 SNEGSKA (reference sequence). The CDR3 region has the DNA TGCAGTGCGGACGACCAGGCCTACGAGCAGTACTTC. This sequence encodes CSADDQAYEQYF.

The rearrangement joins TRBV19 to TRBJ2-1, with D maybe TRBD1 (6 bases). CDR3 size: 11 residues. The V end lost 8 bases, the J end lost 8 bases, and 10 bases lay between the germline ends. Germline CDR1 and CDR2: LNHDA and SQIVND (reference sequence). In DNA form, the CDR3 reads TGTGCCAGTTCAGGGGTCCATGAGCAGTTCTTC. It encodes CASSGVHEQFF.

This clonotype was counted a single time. Here the CDR3 DNA reads TGCAGTGCTGTGAGGGCAGCTAATGAAAAACTGTTTTTT. As protein: CSAVRAANEKLFF. The chain has TRBV20-1 and TRBJ1-4; D is ambiguous. Germline V CDR1 and CDR2: DFQATT, SNEGSKA (reference sequence). The CDR3 extends over 13 amino acids. V was clipped by 5 bases and J by 3 bases, with 10 bases between them.

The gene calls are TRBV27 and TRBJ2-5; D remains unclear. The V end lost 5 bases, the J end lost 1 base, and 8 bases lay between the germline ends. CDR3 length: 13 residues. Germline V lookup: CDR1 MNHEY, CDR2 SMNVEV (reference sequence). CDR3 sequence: CASSRTLQETQYF. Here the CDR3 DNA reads TGTGCCAGCAGTCGGACGCTCCAAGAGACCCAGTACTTC.

The CDR3 region has the DNA TGTGCCAGTTGGGGGGGGAGGCAAGAGACCCAGTACTTC. This gives the protein CASWGGRQETQYF. This rearrangement joins TRBV19 to TRBJ2-5, with 7 bases aligning to TRBD2. The V gene end was trimmed by 8 bases and the J gene end by 2 bases; junction bases not matched to a gene: 5. This CDR3 comprises 13 residues. Germline CDR1 reads LNHDA; CDR2 reads SQIVND (reference sequence).